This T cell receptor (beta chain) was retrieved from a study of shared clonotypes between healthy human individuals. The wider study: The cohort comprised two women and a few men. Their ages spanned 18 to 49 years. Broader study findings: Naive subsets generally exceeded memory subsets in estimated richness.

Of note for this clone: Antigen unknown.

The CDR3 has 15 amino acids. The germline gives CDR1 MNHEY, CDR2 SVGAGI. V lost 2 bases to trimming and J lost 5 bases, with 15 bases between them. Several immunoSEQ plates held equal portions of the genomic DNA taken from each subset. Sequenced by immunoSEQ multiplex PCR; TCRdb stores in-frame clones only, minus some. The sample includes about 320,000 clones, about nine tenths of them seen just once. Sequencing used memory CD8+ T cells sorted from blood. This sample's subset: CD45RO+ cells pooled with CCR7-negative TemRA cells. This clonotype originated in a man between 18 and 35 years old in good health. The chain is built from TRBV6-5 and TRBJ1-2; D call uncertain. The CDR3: CASSYPPGEEYGYTF. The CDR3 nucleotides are TGTGCCAGCAGTTACCCCCCCGGGGAGGAATATGGCTACACCTTC.